Below are 2 T cell receptor beta chains sequenced from a single sample in a study of blood T cell repertoires in COVID-19 (dated by TCRdb to 2020 to 2022). Library preparation employed the immunoSEQ multiplex PCR assay. TCRdb took this table from immuneACCESS and kept in-frame rearrangements with V and J called. Such tables lack part of the clones; where checked against another copy, unresolved V genes explain under half of the gap, and the rest is unexplained. The sample table contains approximately 210,000 clones; only one count was recorded for under 90% of them. Jointly, the top ten make up 15% to 20% of the sample. Sequencing used peripheral blood. These receptors all stem from a man under 40 with active or convalescent COVID-19.

The rearrangement uses TRBV18 and TRBJ2-2, with D possibly TRBD1 on 5 matching bases. Trimming took off 5 bases at V and 4 bases at J, with 11 bases between the two ends. CDR1 and CDR2 from the germline V gene are KGHSH and LQKENI. The CDR3 has 14 amino acids. CDR3 residues: CASSGRQTTGELFF. The DNA of the CDR3 is TGTGCCAGCTCAGGAAGACAGACCACCGGGGAGCTGTTTTTT.

The V gene is TRBV25-1, the J gene TRBJ1-5; D unresolved. This CDR3 spans 13 amino acids. Trimming shortened V by 3 bases and J by 0 bases, and 3 bases separated the two germline ends. CDR1 and CDR2 (germline): MGHDK, SYGVNS. CDR3 amino acids: CASSEYSNQPQHF. For the CDR3, the DNA is TGTGCCAGCAGTGAGTATAGCAATCAGCCCCAGCATTTT.